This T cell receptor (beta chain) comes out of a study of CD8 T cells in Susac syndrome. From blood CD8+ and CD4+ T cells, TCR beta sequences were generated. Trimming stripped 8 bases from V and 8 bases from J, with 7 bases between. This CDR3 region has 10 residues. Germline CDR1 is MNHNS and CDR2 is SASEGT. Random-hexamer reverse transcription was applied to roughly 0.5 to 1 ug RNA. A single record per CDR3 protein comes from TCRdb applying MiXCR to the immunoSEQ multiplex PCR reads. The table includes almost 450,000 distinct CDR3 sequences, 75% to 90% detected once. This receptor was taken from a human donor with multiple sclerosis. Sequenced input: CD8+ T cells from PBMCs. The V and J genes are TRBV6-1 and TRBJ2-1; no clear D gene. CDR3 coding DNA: TGTGCCAGCTCTTCCCATGAGCAGTTCTTC. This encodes CASSSHEQFF.